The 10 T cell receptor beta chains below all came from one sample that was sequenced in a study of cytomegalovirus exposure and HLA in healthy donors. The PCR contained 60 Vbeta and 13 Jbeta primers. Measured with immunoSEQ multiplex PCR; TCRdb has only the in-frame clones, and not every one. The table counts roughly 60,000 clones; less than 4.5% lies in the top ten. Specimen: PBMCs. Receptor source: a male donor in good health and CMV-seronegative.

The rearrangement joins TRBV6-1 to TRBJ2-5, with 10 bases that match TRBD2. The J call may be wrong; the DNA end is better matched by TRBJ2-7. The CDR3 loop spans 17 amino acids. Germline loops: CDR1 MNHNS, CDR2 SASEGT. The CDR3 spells CASSAKSSGGFTYEQYF. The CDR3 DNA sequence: TGTGCCAGCAGTGCCAAATCTAGCGGGGGATTCACCTACGAGCAGTACTTC.

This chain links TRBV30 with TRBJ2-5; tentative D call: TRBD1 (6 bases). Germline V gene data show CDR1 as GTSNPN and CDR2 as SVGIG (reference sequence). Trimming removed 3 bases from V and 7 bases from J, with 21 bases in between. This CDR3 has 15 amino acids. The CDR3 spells CAWRPRQVDVGTQYF. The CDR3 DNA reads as TGTGCCTGGAGACCCCGACAGGTCGACGTGGGGACCCAGTACTTC. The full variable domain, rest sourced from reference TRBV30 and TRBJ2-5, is SQTIHQWPATLVQPVGSPLSLECTVEGTSNPNLYWYRQAAGRGLQLLFYSVGIGQISSEVPQNLSASRPQDRQFILSSKKLLLSDSGFYLCAWRPRQVDVGTQYFGPGTRLLVL.

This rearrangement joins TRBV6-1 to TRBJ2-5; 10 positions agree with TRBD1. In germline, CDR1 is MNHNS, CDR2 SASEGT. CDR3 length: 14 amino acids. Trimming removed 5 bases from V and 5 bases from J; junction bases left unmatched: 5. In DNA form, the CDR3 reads TGTGCCAGCAGTAGACAGGGGGCAGGGGAGACCCAGTACTTC. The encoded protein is CASSRQGAGETQYF.

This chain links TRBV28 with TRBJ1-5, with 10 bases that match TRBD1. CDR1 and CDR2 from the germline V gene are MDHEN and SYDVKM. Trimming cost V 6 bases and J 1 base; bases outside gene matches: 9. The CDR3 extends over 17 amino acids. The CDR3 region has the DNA TGTGCCAGCAGAGGACAGGGGGAGGGAGGAAGCAATCAGCCCCAGCATTTT. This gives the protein CASRGQGEGGSNQPQHF.

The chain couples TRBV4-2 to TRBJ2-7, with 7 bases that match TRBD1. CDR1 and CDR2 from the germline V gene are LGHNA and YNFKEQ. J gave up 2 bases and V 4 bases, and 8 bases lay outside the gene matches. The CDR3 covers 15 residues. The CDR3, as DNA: TGTGCCAGCAGCCTCTCTACGGGACAGCCCTACGAGCAGTACTTC. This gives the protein CASSLSTGQPYEQYF.

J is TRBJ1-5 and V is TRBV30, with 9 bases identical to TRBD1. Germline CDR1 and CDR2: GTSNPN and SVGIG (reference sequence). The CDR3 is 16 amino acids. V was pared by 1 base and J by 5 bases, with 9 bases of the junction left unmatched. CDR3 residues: CAWSAPGQGAYQPQHF. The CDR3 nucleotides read TGTGCCTGGAGTGCTCCGGGACAGGGCGCCTATCAGCCCCAGCATTTT. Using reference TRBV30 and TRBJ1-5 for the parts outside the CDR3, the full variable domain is SQTIHQWPATLVQPVGSPLSLECTVEGTSNPNLYWYRQAAGRGLQLLFYSVGIGQISSEVPQNLSASRPQDRQFILSSKKLLLSDSGFYLCAWSAPGQGAYQPQHFGDGTRLSIL.

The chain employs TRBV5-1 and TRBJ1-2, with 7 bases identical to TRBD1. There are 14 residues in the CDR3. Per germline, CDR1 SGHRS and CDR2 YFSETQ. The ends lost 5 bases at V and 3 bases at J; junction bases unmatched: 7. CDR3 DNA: TGCGCCAGCAGTCCCCAGGGGGGCGACTATGGCTACACCTTC. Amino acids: CASSPQGGDYGYTF.

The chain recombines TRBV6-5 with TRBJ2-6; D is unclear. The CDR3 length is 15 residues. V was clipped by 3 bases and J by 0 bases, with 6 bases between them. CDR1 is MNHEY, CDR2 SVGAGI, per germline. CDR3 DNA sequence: TGTGCCAGCAGTTATCTAGTCTCTGGGGCCAACGTCCTGACTTTC. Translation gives CASSYLVSGANVLTF.

CDR3 bases: TGCGCCAGCAGCTTTGGGACTAGCGGGGCCTACACAGATACGCAGTATTTT. Its translation is CASSFGTSGAYTDTQYF. This chain joins TRBV5-1 and TRBJ2-3, with 13 bases matching TRBD2. The CDR3 sequence is 17 residues long. CDR1 SGHRS and CDR2 YFSETQ come from the germline V gene. Trimming removed 2 bases from V and 2 bases from J; junction bases left unmatched: 5.

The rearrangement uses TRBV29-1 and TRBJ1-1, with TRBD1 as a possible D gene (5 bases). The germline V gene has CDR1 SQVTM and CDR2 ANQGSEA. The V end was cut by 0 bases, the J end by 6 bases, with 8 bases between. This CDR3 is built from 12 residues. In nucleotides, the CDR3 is TGCAGCGTTGAAGATCAGGGCCCTGAAGCTTTCTTT. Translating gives CSVEDQGPEAFF.